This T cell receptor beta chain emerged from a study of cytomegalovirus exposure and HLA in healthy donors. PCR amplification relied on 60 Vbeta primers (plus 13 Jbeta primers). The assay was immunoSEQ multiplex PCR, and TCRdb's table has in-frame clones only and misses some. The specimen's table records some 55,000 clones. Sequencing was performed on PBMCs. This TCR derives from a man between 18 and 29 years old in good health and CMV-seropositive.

CDR3 sequence (DNA): TGTGCCAGCAGCTCGCTGAGTCCTCCGAAATTCTTC. It encodes CASSSLSPPKFF. V gene TRBV7-2 combines with J gene TRBJ2-1; D uncertain. The CDR3 has 12 amino acids. The germline CDR1 and CDR2 sequences are SGHTA and FQGNSA. Trimming took 4 bases from V and 16 from J, leaving 17 bases between them.